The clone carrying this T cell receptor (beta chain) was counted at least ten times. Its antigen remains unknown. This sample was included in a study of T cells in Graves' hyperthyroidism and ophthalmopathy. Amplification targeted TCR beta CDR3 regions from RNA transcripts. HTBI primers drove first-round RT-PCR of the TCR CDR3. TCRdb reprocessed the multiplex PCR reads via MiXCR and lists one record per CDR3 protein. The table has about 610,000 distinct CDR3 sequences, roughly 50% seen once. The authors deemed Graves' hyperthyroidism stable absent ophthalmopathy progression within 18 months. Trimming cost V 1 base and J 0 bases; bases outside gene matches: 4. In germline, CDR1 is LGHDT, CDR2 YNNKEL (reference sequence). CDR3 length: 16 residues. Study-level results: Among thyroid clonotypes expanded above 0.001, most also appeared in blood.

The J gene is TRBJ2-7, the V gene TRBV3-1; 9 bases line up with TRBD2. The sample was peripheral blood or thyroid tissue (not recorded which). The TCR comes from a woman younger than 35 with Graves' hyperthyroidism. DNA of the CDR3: TGTGCCAGCAGCCAAGCCTCTAGCGGGAACTCCTACGAGCAGTACTTC. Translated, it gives CASSQASSGNSYEQYF.